This TCR beta chain was captured by sequencing in a study of T-cell memory formation after mild COVID-19. The germline V gene has CDR1 MDHEN and CDR2 SYDVKM. Trimming took 5 bases from V and 3 from J; bases not matched to a gene: 9. The CDR3 is made up of 16 amino acids. In TCRdb, the 5' RACE reads were re-called with MiXCR into one record per CDR3 protein. The sample shows approximately 300,000 distinct CDR3 sequences, less than 20% of them seen only once. The sequencing input was PBMCs or a T cell subset sorted from them (not recorded which). The chain couples TRBV28 to TRBJ2-3, with 9 bases lining up with TRBD1. The sequence came from a man aged 18 to 30 who had mild COVID-19 (a few samples of this study predate the infection). Cell type and time point are not known. The CDR3 bases are TGTGCCAGCAGTGAACCCGGAGACAGGGGGACAGATACGCAGTATTTT. Its translation is CASSEPGDRGTDTQYF.